This T cell receptor (beta chain) was identified in a study of T cells in localized non-small cell lung cancer. Comments on this clone: Antigen specificity is unknown.

This table comes from immunoSEQ multiplex PCR, and its TCRdb copy is limited to in-frame clones, with some not included. The table records approximately 41,000 clones, 86% of them present only once. Study-wide findings and caveats: An association was observed between higher blood T cell density and longer overall survival. Clonality of T cells reached its maximum in uninvolved adjacent lung, surpassing tumor. Adjacent lung held a median around 56 of the top 100 tumor clones. As only one tumor region underwent sequencing, heterogeneity remains possible.

Germline loops: CDR1 SGHTA, CDR2 FQGNSA. V was cut by 3 bases and J by 3 bases, with 6 bases left in between. The CDR3 length is 12 residues. The input for sequencing was peripheral blood mononuclear cells, taken before any cancer treatment. This rearrangement joins TRBV7-2 to TRBJ2-7; D gene unclear. The clonotype was recovered from a male donor at least 60 years old with stage II lung adenocarcinoma. The CDR3 is CASSFISYEQYF. The CDR3 nucleotides are TGTGCCAGCAGCTTCATAAGCTACGAGCAGTACTTC.